This TCR beta chain emerged from a study of cytomegalovirus exposure and HLA in healthy donors. Study results and limitations: An analysis done earlier found most TCR beta V segments productive about 87% or about 30% of the time.

About this clone itself: Its antigen is not known.

This CDR3 has 17 residues. The junction had 9 bases not matched to a gene; V was cut back by 4 bases and J by 3 bases. CDR1 and CDR2 from the germline V gene are SGHDT and YYEEEE. Among the donors, all were healthy bone marrow donors. No record exists of this donor's CMV serostatus. The PCR ran on 60 Vbeta and 13 Jbeta primers. Per the authors' pipeline: Later, 65 million to 85 million unique TCR beta chains were counted in an analysis, and around 11 million of them were shared. Only in-frame clones appear in the TCRdb table, and some are missing; sequencing was by immunoSEQ multiplex PCR. The V and J calls and clone size come from that table; D and trimming were worked out from the DNA. Here the sample spans roughly 110,000 clones, 70% to 80% being singletons.

This chain links TRBV5-6 with TRBJ2-3, with 12 bases matching TRBD2. Sequencing used PBMCs. The sequence derives from a human donor in good health. The CDR3 DNA sequence: TGTGCCAGCAGCCGAAGAACCGGGACTAGCGGGACAGATACGCAGTATTTT. Translation: CASSRRTGTSGTDTQYF.